This T cell receptor (beta chain) was sequenced in a study of shared clonotypes between healthy human individuals. Study results and caveats: A reduction in generation probabilities was seen for non-shared clonotypes relative to those shared by all four donors.

As regards this clone: Its antigen is not identified. Other DNA sequences from this sample encode an identical CDR3 as well.

CDR1 is SGDLS and CDR2 is YYNGEE in the germline V gene. The J segment lost 2 bases and the V segment lost 4 bases, leaving 3 bases of the junction unmatched. CDR3 length equals 15 residues. Terminally differentiated effector memory CD45RA+ cells were excluded by CCR7 positive selection of CD45RO-negative cells. Deep-level running was used for the assay. The method was immunoSEQ multiplex PCR; TCRdb's version includes in-frame clones alone and lacks a portion of them. The table includes roughly 2.1 million clones, just over 90% detected once. The V call is TRBV9, the J call TRBJ2-7, with 13 bases that match TRBD2. The specimen sequenced was naive CD8+ T cells from PBMCs. This receptor was taken from a man between 18 and 29 years old in good health. Some clones in this sample may be carry-over from other donors' samples. CDR3 DNA: TGTGCCAGCAGCCCGGGACTAGCGGGAACCTACGAGCAGTACTTC. Translated: CASSPGLAGTYEQYF.